The TCR beta chain under discussion was sequenced for a study of blood T cell repertoires in COVID-19. On the study more broadly: T cells, B-cell-depleted T cells, or PBMCs provided the cDNA or gDNA that served as material.

TCRdb's table, derived via immunoSEQ multiplex PCR, lists solely in-frame clones and lacks some. The repertoire has over 200,000 clones, around nine tenths of them found once; the top ten carry less than 3.5%. There are 16 residues in the CDR3. V lost 4 bases, J lost 4 bases, and 9 bases stayed unmatched. Germline CDR1 reads SNHLY; CDR2 reads FYNNEI. This clone was counted between two and nine times. V is TRBV2 and J is TRBJ1-1; TRBD1 matches at 10 bases. The source of this sequence is a woman aged 60 to 75 with acute or convalescent COVID-19. Sequencing was carried out using peripheral blood. The CDR3 region is CASSGSDRQGATEAFF. In DNA, the CDR3 is TGTGCCAGCAGTGGTAGTGACCGACAGGGGGCCACTGAAGCTTTCTTT.